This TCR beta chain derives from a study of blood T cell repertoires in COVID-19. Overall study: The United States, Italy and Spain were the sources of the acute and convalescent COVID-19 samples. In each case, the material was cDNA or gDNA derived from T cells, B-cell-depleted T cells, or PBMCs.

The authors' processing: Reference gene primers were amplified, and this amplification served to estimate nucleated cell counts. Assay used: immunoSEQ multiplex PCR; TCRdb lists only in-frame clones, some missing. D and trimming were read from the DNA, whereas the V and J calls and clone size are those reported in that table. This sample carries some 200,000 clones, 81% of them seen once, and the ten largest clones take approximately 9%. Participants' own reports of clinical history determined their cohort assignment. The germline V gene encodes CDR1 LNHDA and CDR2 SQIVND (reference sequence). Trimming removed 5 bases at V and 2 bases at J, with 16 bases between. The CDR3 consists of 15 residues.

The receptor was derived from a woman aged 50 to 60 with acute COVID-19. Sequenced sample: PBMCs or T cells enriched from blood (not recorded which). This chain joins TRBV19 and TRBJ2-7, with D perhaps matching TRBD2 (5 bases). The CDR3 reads CASSPGLERPYEQYF. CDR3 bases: TGTGCCAGTAGTCCCGGGTTAGAGCGGCCCTACGAGCAGTACTTC.